Below are 31 T cell receptor beta chains sequenced from a single sample in a study of follicular helper T cells after annual influenza vaccination. Assay used: immunoSEQ multiplex PCR; TCRdb lists only in-frame clones, some missing. The data show 9,300 or so clones, approximately 81% seen once. As to time point: 2014-2015 season, 7 days after vaccination. This specimen was CXCR5+ CD38- circulating T follicular helper cells from blood, taken 7 days after influenza vaccination. The subset was: circulating Tfh, non-naive CD4+CXCR5+PD-1+ (ICOS+CD38+ or ICOS-CD38-). These receptor sequences come from an adult who received the influenza vaccine.

The chain carries TRBV19 and TRBJ2-2, with D possibly being TRBD2 (5 bases). Per germline, CDR1 LNHDA and CDR2 SQIVND (reference sequence). This CDR3 is built from 14 residues. Trimming stripped 9 bases from V and 1 base from J, with 12 bases between. The CDR3 DNA sequence: TGTGCCAGCTCCTTACGGGGGAACACCGGGGAGCTGTTTTTT. Protein: CASSLRGNTGELFF.

The chain employs TRBV7-2 and TRBJ1-3; 10 bases align to TRBD1. This CDR3 has 14 residues. Germline V gives CDR1 SGHTA, CDR2 FQGNSA. V lost 10 bases and J lost 4; bases outside the gene matches: 7. In DNA, the CDR3 is TGTGCCACCTCGGACAGGGGGACAGGAAACACCATATATTTT. Protein: CATSDRGTGNTIYF.

The genes are TRBV29-1 and TRBJ2-3; D is ambiguous. The CDR3 covers 11 residues. Looked up from germline, CDR1 is SQVTM and CDR2 is ANQGSEA. The germline V and J ends were trimmed by 6 bases and 5 bases, with 9 bases remaining between them. CDR3 DNA: TGCAGCGTCCCCTGGGGAGATACGCAGTATTTT. This sequence encodes CSVPWGDTQYF.

This clone was observed once. V and J are TRBV28 and TRBJ1-1; D unresolved. Germline V CDR1 and CDR2: MDHEN, SYDVKM. V lost 2 bases to trimming and J lost 2 bases, with 9 bases between them. CDR3 length: 14 amino acids. Here the CDR3 reads CASSLGRLNTEAFF. In DNA form, the CDR3 reads TGTGCCAGCAGTTTAGGACGCCTAAACACTGAAGCTTTCTTT.

This chain connects TRBV19 to TRBJ1-1; D gene uncertain. This CDR3 is 13 amino acids long. V lost 7 bases and J lost 9, with 18 bases in between. Germline lookup yields CDR1 LNHDA and CDR2 SQIVND (reference sequence). The CDR3, as DNA: TGTGCCAGTATCCTGGACGGATCCGATCAAGCTTTCTTT. Protein product: CASILDGSDQAFF. The variable domain in full, completed from reference TRBV19 and TRBJ1-1, reads DGGITQSPKYLFRKEGQNVTLSCEQNLNHDAMYWYRQDPGQGLRLIYYSQIVNDFQKGDIAEGYSVSREKKESFPLTVTSAQKNPTAFYLCASILDGSDQAFFGQGTRLTVV.

The rearrangement links TRBV6-1 to TRBJ1-5; D unresolved. The CDR3 runs 15 residues. CDR1 MNHNS and CDR2 SASEGT come from the germline V gene. V dropped 6 bases and J dropped 0 bases, with 12 bases sitting between them. The CDR3 sequence is CASSLIADSNQPQHF. The CDR3 bases are TGTGCCAGCAGCTTGATAGCGGATAGCAATCAGCCCCAGCATTTT.

J is TRBJ2-7 and V is TRBV11-2, with 10 bases aligning to TRBD1. Germline values: CDR1 SGHAT, CDR2 FQNNGV. The CDR3 extends over 15 amino acids. V dropped 4 bases and J dropped 4; count of bases not matched to a gene: 7. In DNA form, the CDR3 reads TGTGCCAGCAGCTCCGGGACAGGGGTCTATTACGAGCAGTACTTC. Its translation is CASSSGTGVYYEQYF. The complete variable domain, with remaining parts taken from reference TRBV11-2 and TRBJ2-7, reads EAGVAQSPRYKIIEKRQSVAFWCNPISGHATLYWYQQILGQGPKLLIQFQNNGVVDDSQLPKDRFSAERLKGVDSTLKIQPAKLEDSAVYLCASSSGTGVYYEQYFGPGTRLTVT.

The chain carries TRBV14 and TRBJ2-2; D perhaps matches TRBD2 (5 bases). Germline V CDR1 and CDR2: SGHDN, FVKESK. The CDR3 is 16 residues long. Trimming took 1 base from V and 6 from J, leaving 15 bases between them. CDR3 bases: TGTGCCAGCAGCCAAGGTGCGTCAGTAGCGCCCGGGGAGCTGTTTTTT. Translation gives CASSQGASVAPGELFF.

As for this clone: This same CDR3 is encoded by further DNA sequences in the sample. The chain employs TRBV11-2 and TRBJ2-1; D ambiguous. This CDR3 is 12 amino acids long. The V gene lost 0 bases and the J gene lost 8 bases, with 5 bases spanning the gap. Germline assignment: CDR1 SGHAT and CDR2 FQNNGV. CDR3 loop: CASSLEGDEQFF. CDR3 sequence (DNA): TGTGCCAGCAGCTTAGAGGGTGATGAGCAGTTCTTC.

The J gene is TRBJ1-2, the V gene TRBV6-5; TRBD1 matches at 7 bases. The V and J ends lost 4 bases and 3 bases, in that order; junction bases with no gene match: 5. CDR3 length equals 14 residues. Germline V CDR1 and CDR2: MNHEY, SVGAGI. CDR3: CASSLGGDYYGYTF. In DNA form, the CDR3 reads TGTGCCAGCAGTTTAGGGGGCGATTACTATGGCTACACCTTC.

The V call is TRBV7-2, the J call TRBJ2-1; 8 positions agree with TRBD1. The CDR3 has 17 residues. The V gene end was trimmed by 3 bases and the J gene end by 0 bases; junction bases not matched to a gene: 7. The germline CDR1 and CDR2 sequences are SGHTA and FQGNSA. CDR3 DNA sequence: TGTGCCAGCAGCTTCATGACAGGGGCCACCTCCTACAATGAGCAGTTCTTC. Its translation: CASSFMTGATSYNEQFF.

The chain is built from TRBV20-1 and TRBJ2-1; possibly TRBD2 for D (6 bases). This CDR3 spans 11 amino acids. Trimming cost V 5 bases and J 10 bases, with 12 bases left between them. Germline CDR1 and CDR2: DFQATT and SNEGSKA (reference sequence). The DNA for the CDR3 is TGCAGTGCTTTACTAGCATGGGAGCAGTTCTTC. Protein: CSALLAWEQFF.

V gene TRBV11-3 combines with J gene TRBJ2-5; 8 bases are a match to TRBD2. The CDR3 loop spans 15 amino acids. V lost 4 bases and J lost 5; bases outside the gene matches: 9. Germline-derived CDR1 and CDR2 are SGHNT and YENEEA. The CDR3 DNA reads as TGTGCCAGCAGCTCGGGCGCGGGACTAGGGGAGACCCAGTACTTC. Amino acid sequence: CASSSGAGLGETQYF.

The V call is TRBV19, the J call TRBJ2-5; 7 nucleotides align to TRBD2. Germline CDR1 LNHDA, CDR2 SQIVND (reference sequence). After removal of 4 bases from V and 2 bases from J, the junction contained 1 base not matched to a gene. The CDR3 contains 13 residues. CDR3 sequence (DNA): TGTGCCAGTAGTAGTAGCGGGCAAGAGACCCAGTACTTC. It is translated as CASSSSGQETQYF.

The chain combines TRBV15 with TRBJ2-7; the D gene could be TRBD1 or TRBD2 (5 bases each). The CDR3 is made up of 16 amino acids. From germline, CDR1 is LNHNV and CDR2 YYDKDF (reference sequence). Trimming took 1 base from V and 2 from J, leaving 15 bases between them. Here the CDR3 reads CATSRARTGGTYEQYF. In nucleotides, the CDR3 is TGTGCCACCAGCAGAGCTAGAACAGGAGGCACCTACGAGCAGTACTTC.

The V gene is TRBV18, the J gene TRBJ2-5; D might be TRBD2 (5 bases). The length of the CDR3 is 15 residues. The germline V gene encodes CDR1 KGHSH and CDR2 LQKENI. Between the trimmed V and J ends, which lost 5 bases and 4 bases, there was a span of 17 bases. The CDR3 region is CASSSRPGLGETQYF. As DNA, the CDR3 is TGTGCCAGCTCATCCCGACCGGGGTTAGGAGAGACCCAGTACTTC.

V is TRBV18 and J is TRBJ2-3; 11 bases are a match to TRBD2. The V gene end was trimmed by 5 bases and the J gene end by 4 bases; junction bases not matched to a gene: 8. Germline loops: CDR1 KGHSH, CDR2 LQKENI. The CDR3 length is 16 residues. CDR3 bases: TGTGCCAGCTCAATCGGACTAGCGGGCACAGCAGATACGCAGTATTTT. It yields the protein CASSIGLAGTADTQYF. The full variable domain, in which reference TRBV18 and TRBJ2-3 provide the parts outside the CDR3, is NAGVMQNPRHLVRRRGQEARLRCSPMKGHSHVYWYRQLPEEGLKFMVYLQKENIIDESGMPKERFSAEFPKEGPSILRIQQVVRGDSAAYFCASSIGLAGTADTQYFGPGTRLTVL.

The V call is TRBV5-1, the J call TRBJ2-5, with D perhaps given as TRBD1 or TRBD2 (6 bases each). Trimming took 4 bases from V and 2 from J, leaving 12 bases between them. CDR3 length equals 14 residues. Germline V gene lookup returns CDR1 SGHRS and CDR2 YFSETQ. DNA of the CDR3: TGCGCCAGCAGCCAATCGGGGGCTCAAGAGACCCAGTACTTC. It encodes CASSQSGAQETQYF. Drawing the rest from reference TRBV5-1 and TRBJ2-5, the complete variable domain is KAGVTQTPRYLIKTRGQQVTLSCSPISGHRSVSWYQQTPGQGLQFLFEYFSETQRNKGNFPGRFSGRQFSNSRSEMNVSTLELGDSALYLCASSQSGAQETQYFGPGTRLLVL.

The DNA of the CDR3 is TGTGCCAGCAATGGACAGGGAAATAGCAATCAGCCCCAGCATTTT. This gives the protein CASNGQGNSNQPQHF. The rearrangement uses TRBV2 and TRBJ1-5; TRBD1 matches 8 bases. The CDR3 is made up of 15 amino acids. CDR1 and CDR2 from the germline V gene are SNHLY and FYNNEI. Losses at the gene ends were 7 bases for V and 0 bases for J; bases not matched to a gene: 5.

This clone showed up just a few times. The chain carries TRBV5-8 and TRBJ1-6; no reliable D call. Trimming took off 1 base at V and 9 bases at J, with 11 bases between the two ends. The CDR3 is made up of 14 amino acids. CDR1 and CDR2 from the germline V gene are SGHTS and YDEGEE. The DNA of the CDR3 is TGTGCCAGCAGCTTGTTGCGTCTAAGTTCACCCCTCCACTTT. Its protein is CASSLLRLSSPLHF.

The genes are TRBV28 and TRBJ2-3, with D possibly TRBD2 on 6 matching bases. Germline V gene lookup returns CDR1 MDHEN and CDR2 SYDVKM. The CDR3 contains 16 residues. V lost 5 bases to trimming and J lost 2 bases, with 17 bases between them. Here the CDR3 DNA reads TGTGCCAGCAGTCACGCCGGGACTGGTACCACAGATACGCAGTATTTT. Translation: CASSHAGTGTTDTQYF.

The sample holds a few counts of this clone. This chain uses TRBV6-1 with TRBJ1-2; no clear D gene. This CDR3 is 13 amino acids long. Looked up from germline, CDR1 is MNHNS and CDR2 is SASEGT. V was cut by 1 base and J by 2 bases, with 5 bases left in between. The CDR3 spells CASSEDGNYGYTF. CDR3 in DNA: TGTGCCAGCAGTGAAGACGGGAACTATGGCTACACCTTC.

The gene calls are TRBV7-2 and TRBJ1-5; D gene ambiguous. The CDR3 covers 14 residues. The ends were cut back, 1 base at V and 5 bases at J, with 9 bases in the middle. Germline values: CDR1 SGHTA, CDR2 FQGNSA. DNA for the CDR3: TGTGCCAGCAGCTTAGACGTCAGCTATCAGCCCCAGCATTTT. Translation gives CASSLDVSYQPQHF.

The V gene is TRBV5-1, the J gene TRBJ2-2; D gene unclear. CDR1 and CDR2 (germline): SGHRS, YFSETQ. Trimming left V 2 bases short and J 4 bases short, with 6 bases between. The CDR3 spans 13 residues. The CDR3 region has the DNA TGCGCCAGCAGCTTAATGTTCACCGGGGAGCTGTTTTTT. Its translation is CASSLMFTGELFF.

V gene TRBV30 combines with J gene TRBJ2-3; D is uncertain. Trimming pared 0 bases from V and 0 bases from J, leaving 7 bases between. CDR3 length: 14 residues. Germline V gene data show CDR1 as GTSNPN and CDR2 as SVGIG (reference sequence). The CDR3 sequence is CAWSVSLSTDTQYF. The CDR3 coding sequence is TGTGCCTGGAGTGTTAGCCTGAGCACAGATACGCAGTATTTT.

This clone has just a few counts. This chain uses TRBV10-1 with TRBJ2-5; possibly TRBD1 or TRBD2 for D (5 bases each). This CDR3 spans 14 amino acids. Germline V gene data show CDR1 as WNHNN and CDR2 as SYGVQD (reference sequence). Trimming cost V 0 bases and J 5 bases, with 10 bases left between them. CDR3 sequence reads: CASSESYEGETQYF. CDR3 DNA: TGCGCCAGCAGTGAGTCCTACGAGGGGGAGACCCAGTACTTC.

This clone was detected once. The chain uses TRBV6-5 and TRBJ2-5; D is uncertain. The length of the CDR3 is 13 residues. V was pared by 3 bases and J by 5 bases, with 10 bases between. The germline gives CDR1 MNHEY, CDR2 SVGAGI. CDR3 sequence reads: CASSYTRRETQYF. CDR3 nucleotides: TGTGCCAGCAGTTATACGCGGCGGGAGACCCAGTACTTC.

This clone was seen a single time. The rearrangement uses TRBV11-2 and TRBJ2-5; D call uncertain. From germline, CDR1 is SGHAT and CDR2 FQNNGV. This CDR3 is built from 13 residues. Trimming removed 5 bases at V and 0 bases at J, with 7 bases between. CDR3 in amino acids: CASSQSYQETQYF. For the CDR3, the DNA is TGTGCCAGCAGCCAGTCGTACCAAGAGACCCAGTACTTC.

This chain uses TRBV5-8 with TRBJ1-4, with 7 bases identical to TRBD1. V shed 4 bases, J shed 5 bases, and the junction held 8 bases outside the gene matches. The CDR3 consists of 15 residues. Germline assignment: CDR1 SGHTS and CDR2 YDEGEE. CDR3 coding DNA: TGTGCCAGCAGCCCTACGGACAGGAGGAATGAAAAACTGTTTTTT. Translated: CASSPTDRRNEKLFF.

The chain uses TRBV19 and TRBJ2-7; 8 nucleotides agree with TRBD2. With V trimmed by 7 bases and J by 0 bases, 8 bases remained unmatched. Per the germline V gene, CDR1 is LNHDA and CDR2 is SQIVND (reference sequence). This CDR3 is 15 amino acids long. The CDR3 protein is CASTGGRTSSYEQYF. CDR3 bases: TGTGCCAGTACCGGCGGGAGGACGAGCTCCTACGAGCAGTACTTC.

V gene TRBV28 combines with J gene TRBJ2-5; unclear D gene. The CDR3 sequence is 14 residues long. CDR1 and CDR2 from the germline V gene are MDHEN and SYDVKM. Trimming left V 6 bases short and J 1 base short, with 12 bases between. The CDR3 sequence is CASSPWTVQETQYF. CDR3 nucleotide sequence: TGTGCCAGCAGCCCCTGGACGGTCCAAGAGACCCAGTACTTC. The full variable domain, with the rest looked up from reference TRBV28 and TRBJ2-5, is DVKVTQSSRYLVKRTGEKVFLECVQDMDHENMFWYRQDPGLGLRLIYFSYDVKMKEKGDIPEGYSVSREKKERFSLILESASTNQTSMYLCASSPWTVQETQYFGPGTRLLVL.